This is a list of T cell receptor beta chains from one sample in a study of beta chain features in type 1 diabetes. Method: immunoSEQ multiplex PCR; TCRdb's copy keeps in-frame clones and lacks some. The data contain more than 250,000 clones, about 23% of them seen just once; the ten biggest clones take up roughly 0.013%. Sequences were obtained from naive CD4+ T cells from blood. The receptor set was obtained from a woman in her 30s with type 1 diabetes. Each CDR3 is given with its conserved first and last residue. Fields, in order: D gene, V gene, J gene, clone size, CDR3 protein, CDR3 DNA. D genes are given only for firm matches. Size values are once, few and many counts, or a class for expanded clones, and some rows have none.

>NA|TRBV5-4|TRBJ1-1|NA
CASSLAQTGNTEAFF
TGTGCCAGCAGCTTGGCCCAAACTGGGAACACTGAAGCTTTCTTT
>NA|TRBV9|TRBJ1-2|NA
CASSVALGGYTF
TGTGCCAGCAGCGTAGCCCTCGGGGGCTACACCTTC
>NA|TRBV28|TRBJ2-4|few
CASSEGGTKNIQYF
TGTGCCAGCAGCGAGGGGGGGACCAAAAACATTCAGTACTTC
>NA|TRBV2|TRBJ2-5|NA
CASSEAQGGAETQYF
TGTGCCAGCAGTGAAGCGCAGGGGGGAGCCGAGACCCAGTACTTC
>NA|TRBV7-9|TRBJ2-5|NA
CASSLQQETQYF
TGTGCCAGCAGCTTACAGCAAGAGACCCAGTACTTC
>NA|TRBV18|TRBJ2-1|few
CASSPSGLSYNEQFF
TGTGCCAGCTCACCAAGCGGACTCTCCTACAATGAGCAGTTCTTC
>NA|TRBV19|TRBJ1-5|few
CASTSTVAGNQPQHF
TGTGCCAGTACTTCGACAGTGGCAGGAAATCAGCCCCAGCATTTT
>TRBD1|TRBV30|TRBJ1-5|few
CAWSQGQGRNQPQHF
TGTGCCTGGAGTCAGGGACAGGGGAGAAATCAGCCCCAGCATTTT
>NA|TRBV5-6|TRBJ1-5|NA
CASSLAGGDGQPQHF
TGTGCCAGCAGCTTGGCGGGCGGGGATGGTCAGCCCCAGCATTTT
>TRBD2|TRBV29-1|TRBJ2-3|NA
CSVVETSGTDTQYF
TGCAGCGTTGTGGAGACTAGCGGAACAGATACGCAGTATTTT
>NA|TRBV5-1|TRBJ1-2|NA
CASSSPGAAYGYTF
TGCGCCAGCAGTTCGCCAGGGGCGGCCTATGGCTACACCTTC
>TRBD2|TRBV2|TRBJ2-3|NA
CASNGEGPVTQYF
TGTGCCAGCAACGGGGAGGGCCCAGTCACGCAGTATTTT
>NA|TRBV5-1|TRBJ2-1|NA
CASSASSASSYNEQFF
TGCGCCAGCAGCGCATCTAGCGCCAGCTCCTACAATGAGCAGTTCTTC
>NA|TRBV9|TRBJ1-2|NA
CASSPQGGLPGYGYTF
TGTGCCAGCAGCCCCCAAGGTGGGCTGCCTGGCTATGGCTACACCTTC
>TRBD1|TRBV29-1|TRBJ1-2|few
CSVTLDRGYGYTF
TGCAGCGTTACCCTGGACAGGGGCTATGGCTACACCTTC
>TRBD1|TRBV7-8|TRBJ2-7|NA
CASSLGQGREQYF
TGTGCCAGCAGCTTAGGACAGGGTCGCGAGCAGTACTTC
>NA|TRBV18|TRBJ2-1|few
CASSPTQAASYNEQFF
TGTGCCAGCTCACCCACGCAGGCTGCCTCCTACAATGAGCAGTTCTTC
>NA|TRBV4-1|TRBJ2-5|few
CASSMQGSETQYF
TGCGCCAGCAGCATGCAGGGGTCTGAGACCCAGTACTTC
>NA|TRBV7-2|TRBJ2-1|NA
CASSPSRVRHEQFF
TGTGCCAGCAGCCCAAGCCGGGTGCGCCATGAGCAGTTCTTC
>NA|TRBV30|TRBJ2-7|few
CAWSVHEGARQYF
TGTGCCTGGAGTGTACACGAAGGGGCGCGGCAGTACTTC
>NA|TRBV5-1|TRBJ1-5|few
CASSLDGDQPQHF
TGCGCCAGCAGCTTGGACGGTGATCAGCCCCAGCATTTT
>TRBD2|TRBV30|TRBJ2-3|few
CAWSRLAGADTQYF
TGTGCCTGGAGCCGGCTAGCGGGGGCAGATACGCAGTATTTT
>NA|TRBV30|TRBJ1-5|NA
CAWRETGESNQPQHF
TGTGCCTGGCGTGAGACAGGAGAAAGCAATCAGCCCCAGCATTTT